This record looks at one TCR beta chain sequence and its context. Measured with immunoSEQ multiplex PCR; TCRdb has only the in-frame clones, and not every one. The data hold approximately 150,000 clones, with 84% observed a single time. Trimming left V 4 bases short and J 6 bases short, with 12 bases between. The CDR3 loop spans 13 amino acids. The germline CDR1 and CDR2 sequences are MNHEY and SVGAGI. These data belong to a study of blood T cell repertoires in COVID-19. At the level of the study: Spain, Italy and the United States supplied samples that represented acute and convalescent COVID-19. In each case, the material was cDNA or gDNA derived from T cells, B-cell-depleted T cells, or PBMCs.

The sequenced sample consisted of peripheral blood. The chain links TRBV6-5 to TRBJ1-1; D is possibly TRBD1 (5 bases). The clonotype comes from a human donor in a cohort sampled during active COVID-19. In nucleotides, the CDR3 is TGTGCCAGCAGTTGGGGGGGTAGGGCTGAAGCTTTCTTT. This translates into CASSWGGRAEAFF.